This TCR beta chain was retrieved from a study of molecular identifiers for immune sequencing clone quantification. The wider study: In replicates, the authors split RNA from approximately 20,000 or 100,000 naive CD8 cells five ways and sequenced four.

As concerns this clonotype: The antigen is not known.

General observations from the study: Highly expanded clones may be undercounted when identical TCR molecules share barcodes.

Germline V gene lookup returns CDR1 SGHVS and CDR2 FNYEAQ. The CDR3 runs 15 residues. V was pared by 4 bases and J by 1 base, with 12 bases between. Naive CD8 T cells were FACS-sorted by CD8+CD4-CCR7+CD45RA+ markers. TCRdb reprocessed the PCR reads with MiXCR, giving one entry per CDR3 protein. The sample records 40,000 to 50,000 distinct CDR3 sequences, roughly a fifth being singletons. The sequence derives from a human donor in good health. Some libraries in this study had Jurkat cell RNA spiked in. The chain is built from TRBV7-6 and TRBJ2-3, with D uncertain. Sequencing used naive CD8+ T cells from blood, with Jurkat cell RNA spiked in. Specified subset: FACS-sorted CD8+CD4-CCR7+CD45RA+ naive T cells. In DNA form, the CDR3 reads TGTGCCAGCAGCTGGACGGCCGAGCGCACAGATACGCAGTATTTT. This gives the protein CASSWTAERTDTQYF.